This T cell receptor (beta chain) is drawn from a study of HIV-infected patients and healthy controls. Overall study findings and caveats: Apparent post-therapy Gini recovery among HIV-infected patients was not reproduced with size-matched repertoires.

The repertoire came from unfractionated whole blood and reflected all unsorted peripheral T cells. Reverse transcription used about 500 ng RNA and constant-region primers for alpha and beta. Alpha and beta chain libraries were made separately by chain-specific third strand synthesis with multiplexing indices. A single record per CDR3 protein comes from TCRdb applying MiXCR to the 5' RACE reads. This sample has more than 15,000 distinct CDR3 sequences, with 8.5% to 9.5% found just once. The V gene end was trimmed by 1 base and the J gene end by 10 bases; junction bases not matched to a gene: 9. The CDR3 spans 15 residues. The germline CDR1 and CDR2 sequences are MGHRA and YSYEKL. By proportion, this clonotype is medium-sized. The antigen is undetermined.

This chain links TRBV4-1 with TRBJ1-4; TRBD1 matches at 7 bases. The sequenced sample was blood. This sequence was found in an adult in good health. The CDR3 coding sequence is TGCGCCAGCAGCCAAGGAGCCCGGACAGGCGGAAAACTGTTTTTT. Its protein product is CASSQGARTGGKLFF.